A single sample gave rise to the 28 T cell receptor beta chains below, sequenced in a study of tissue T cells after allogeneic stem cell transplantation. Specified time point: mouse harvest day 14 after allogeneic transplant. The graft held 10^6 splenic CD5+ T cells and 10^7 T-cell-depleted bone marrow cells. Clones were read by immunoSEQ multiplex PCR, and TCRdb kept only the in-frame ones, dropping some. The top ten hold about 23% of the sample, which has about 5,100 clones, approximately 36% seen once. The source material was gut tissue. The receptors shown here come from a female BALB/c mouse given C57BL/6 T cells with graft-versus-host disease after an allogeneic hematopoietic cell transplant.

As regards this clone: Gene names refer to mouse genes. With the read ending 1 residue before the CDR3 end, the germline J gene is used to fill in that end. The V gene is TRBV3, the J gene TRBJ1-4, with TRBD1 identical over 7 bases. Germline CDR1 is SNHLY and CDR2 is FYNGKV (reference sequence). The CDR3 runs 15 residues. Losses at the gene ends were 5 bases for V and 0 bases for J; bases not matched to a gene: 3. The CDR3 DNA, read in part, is TGTGCCAGCAGCCCTCAGGGGGTTTCCAACGAAAGATTATTT. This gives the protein CASSPQGVSNERLF. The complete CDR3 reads CASSPQGVSNERLFF. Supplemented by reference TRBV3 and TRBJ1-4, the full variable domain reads GPKVLQIPSHQIIDMGQMVTLNCDPVSNHLYFYWYKQILGQQMEFLVNFYNGKVMEKSKLFKDQFSVERPDGSYFTLKIQPTALEDSAVYFCASSPQGVSNERLFFGHGTKLSVL.

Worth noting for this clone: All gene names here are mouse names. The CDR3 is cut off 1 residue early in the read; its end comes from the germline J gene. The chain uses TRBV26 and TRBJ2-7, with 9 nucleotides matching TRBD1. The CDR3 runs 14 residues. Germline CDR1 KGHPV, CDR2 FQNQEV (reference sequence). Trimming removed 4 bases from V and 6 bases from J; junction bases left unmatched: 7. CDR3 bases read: TGTGCCAGCAGTCCACAGGGGGCGCAGAGTGAACAGTAC. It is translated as CASSPQGAQSEQY. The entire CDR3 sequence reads CASSPQGAQSEQYF.

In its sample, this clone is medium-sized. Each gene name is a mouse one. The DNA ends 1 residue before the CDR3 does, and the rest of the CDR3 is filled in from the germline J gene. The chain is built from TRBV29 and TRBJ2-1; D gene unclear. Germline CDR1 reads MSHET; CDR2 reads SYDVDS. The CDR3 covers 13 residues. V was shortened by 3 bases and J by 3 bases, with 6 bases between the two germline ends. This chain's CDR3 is CASSFQLYAEQFF. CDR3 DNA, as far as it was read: TGTGCTAGCAGTTTTCAACTCTATGCTGAGCAGTTC.

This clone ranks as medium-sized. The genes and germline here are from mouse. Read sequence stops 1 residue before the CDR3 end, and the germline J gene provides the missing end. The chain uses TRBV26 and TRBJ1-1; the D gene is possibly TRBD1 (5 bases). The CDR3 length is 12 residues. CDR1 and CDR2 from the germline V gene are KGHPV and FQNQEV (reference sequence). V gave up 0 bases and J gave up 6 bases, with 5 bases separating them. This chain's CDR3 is CASSLSGAEVFF. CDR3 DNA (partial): TGTGCCAGCAGTCTGTCGGGGGCAGAAGTCTTC.

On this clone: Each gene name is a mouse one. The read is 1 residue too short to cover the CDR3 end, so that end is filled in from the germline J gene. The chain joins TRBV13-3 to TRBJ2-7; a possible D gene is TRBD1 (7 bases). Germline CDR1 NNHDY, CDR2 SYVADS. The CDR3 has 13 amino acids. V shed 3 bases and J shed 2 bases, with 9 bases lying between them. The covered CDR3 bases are TGTGCCAGCAGTGGCAGGGGGGCCTATGAACAGTAC. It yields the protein CASSGRGAYEQY. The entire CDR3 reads CASSGRGAYEQYF.

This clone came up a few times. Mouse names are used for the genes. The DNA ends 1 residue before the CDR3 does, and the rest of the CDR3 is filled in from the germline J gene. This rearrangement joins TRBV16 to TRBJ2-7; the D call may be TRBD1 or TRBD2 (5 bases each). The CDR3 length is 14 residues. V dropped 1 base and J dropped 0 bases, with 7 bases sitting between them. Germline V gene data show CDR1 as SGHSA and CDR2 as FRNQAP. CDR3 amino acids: CASSLGGSSYEQYF. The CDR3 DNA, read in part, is TGTGCAAGCAGCTTAGGGGGGAGCTCCTATGAACAGTAC.

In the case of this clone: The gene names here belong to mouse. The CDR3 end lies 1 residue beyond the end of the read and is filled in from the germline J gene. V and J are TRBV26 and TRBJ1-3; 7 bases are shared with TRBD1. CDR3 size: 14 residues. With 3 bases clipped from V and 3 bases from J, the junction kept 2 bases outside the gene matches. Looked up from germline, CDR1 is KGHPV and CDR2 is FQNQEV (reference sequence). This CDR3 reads CASSLTGVGNTLYF. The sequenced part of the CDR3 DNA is TGTGCCAGCAGTCTCACAGGGGTTGGAAATACGCTCTAT.

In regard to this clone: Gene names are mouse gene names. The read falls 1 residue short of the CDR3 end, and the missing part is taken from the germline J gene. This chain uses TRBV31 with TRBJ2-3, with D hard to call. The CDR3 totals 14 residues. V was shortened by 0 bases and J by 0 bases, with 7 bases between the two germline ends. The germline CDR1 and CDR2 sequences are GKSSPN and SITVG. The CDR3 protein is CAWSLAYSAETLYF. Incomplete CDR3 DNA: TGTGCCTGGAGTCTAGCCTATAGTGCAGAAACGCTGTAT.

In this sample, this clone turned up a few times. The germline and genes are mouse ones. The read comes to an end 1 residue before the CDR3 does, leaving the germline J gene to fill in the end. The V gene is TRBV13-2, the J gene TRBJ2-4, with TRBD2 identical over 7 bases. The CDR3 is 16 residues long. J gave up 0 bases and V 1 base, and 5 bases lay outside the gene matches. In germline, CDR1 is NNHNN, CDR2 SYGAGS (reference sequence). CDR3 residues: CASGDPGGRSQNTLYF. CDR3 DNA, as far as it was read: TGTGCCAGCGGTGATCCTGGGGGAAGGAGTCAAAACACCTTGTAC.

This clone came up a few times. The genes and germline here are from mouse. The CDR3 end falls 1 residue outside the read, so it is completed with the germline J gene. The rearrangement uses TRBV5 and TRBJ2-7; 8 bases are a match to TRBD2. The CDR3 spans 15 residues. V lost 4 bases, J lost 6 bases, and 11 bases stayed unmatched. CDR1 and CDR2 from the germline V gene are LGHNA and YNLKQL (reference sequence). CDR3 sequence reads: CASSRPRGGGPEQYF. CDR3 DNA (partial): TGTGCCAGCAGCCGCCCCCGTGGGGGGGGGCCTGAACAGTAC.

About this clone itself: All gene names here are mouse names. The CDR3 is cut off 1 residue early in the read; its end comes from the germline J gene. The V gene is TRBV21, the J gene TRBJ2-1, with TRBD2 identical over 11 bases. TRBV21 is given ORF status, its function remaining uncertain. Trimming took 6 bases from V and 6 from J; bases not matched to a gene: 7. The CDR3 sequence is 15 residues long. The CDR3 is CASSPDWGGSAEQFF. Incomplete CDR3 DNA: TGTGCTAGCAGCCCCGACTGGGGGGGGAGTGCTGAGCAGTTC.

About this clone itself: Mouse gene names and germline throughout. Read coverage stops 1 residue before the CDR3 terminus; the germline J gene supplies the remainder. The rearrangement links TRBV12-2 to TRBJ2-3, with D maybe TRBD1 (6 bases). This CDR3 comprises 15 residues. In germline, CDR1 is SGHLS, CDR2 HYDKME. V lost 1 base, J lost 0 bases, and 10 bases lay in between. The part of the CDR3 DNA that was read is TGTGCCAGCTCTCTAGGGACATCTAGTGCAGAAACGCTGTAT. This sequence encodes CASSLGTSSAETLY. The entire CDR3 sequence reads CASSLGTSSAETLYF.

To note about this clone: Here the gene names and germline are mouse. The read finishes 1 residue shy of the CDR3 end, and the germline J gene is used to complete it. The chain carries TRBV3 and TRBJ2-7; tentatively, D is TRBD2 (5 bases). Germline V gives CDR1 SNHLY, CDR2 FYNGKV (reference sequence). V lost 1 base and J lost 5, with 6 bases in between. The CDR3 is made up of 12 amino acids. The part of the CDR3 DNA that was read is TGTGCCAGCAGCTTAGATGGGGATGAACAGTAC. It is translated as CASSLDGDEQY. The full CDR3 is CASSLDGDEQYF.

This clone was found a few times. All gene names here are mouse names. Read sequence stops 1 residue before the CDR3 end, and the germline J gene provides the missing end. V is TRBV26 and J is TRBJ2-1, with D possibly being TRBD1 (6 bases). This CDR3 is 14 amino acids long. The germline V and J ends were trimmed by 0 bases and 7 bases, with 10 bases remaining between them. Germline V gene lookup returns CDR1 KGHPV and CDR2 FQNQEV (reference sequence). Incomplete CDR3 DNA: TGTGCCAGCAGTCTGTCGTACAGGGACGCTGAGCAGTTC. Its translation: CASSLSYRDAEQF. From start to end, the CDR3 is CASSLSYRDAEQFF.

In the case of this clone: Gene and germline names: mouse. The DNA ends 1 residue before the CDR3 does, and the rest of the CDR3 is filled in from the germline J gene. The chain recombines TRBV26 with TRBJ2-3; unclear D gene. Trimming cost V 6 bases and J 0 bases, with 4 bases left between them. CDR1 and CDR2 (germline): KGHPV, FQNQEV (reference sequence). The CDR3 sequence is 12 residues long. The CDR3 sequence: CASSGSAETLYF. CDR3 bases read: TGTGCCAGCAGCGGTAGTGCAGAAACGCTGTAT.

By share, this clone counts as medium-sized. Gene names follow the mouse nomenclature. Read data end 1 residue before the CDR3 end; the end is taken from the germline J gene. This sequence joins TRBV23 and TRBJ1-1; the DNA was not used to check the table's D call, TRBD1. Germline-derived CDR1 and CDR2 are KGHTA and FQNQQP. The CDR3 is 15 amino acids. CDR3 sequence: CSSSQSGQANTEVFF. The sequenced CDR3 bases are TGCTCCAGCAGTCAATCGGGACAAGCAAACACAGAAGTCTTC.

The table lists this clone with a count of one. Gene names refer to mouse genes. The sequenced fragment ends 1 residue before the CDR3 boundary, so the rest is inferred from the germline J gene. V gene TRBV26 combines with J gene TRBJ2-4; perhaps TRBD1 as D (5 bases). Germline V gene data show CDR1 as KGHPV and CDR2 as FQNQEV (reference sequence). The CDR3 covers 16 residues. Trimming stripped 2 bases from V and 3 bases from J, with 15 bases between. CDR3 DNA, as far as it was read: TGTGCCAGCAGTCTGCCGCAGGGTATTGGGCAAAACACCTTGTAC. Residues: CASSLPQGIGQNTLY. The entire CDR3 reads CASSLPQGIGQNTLYF.

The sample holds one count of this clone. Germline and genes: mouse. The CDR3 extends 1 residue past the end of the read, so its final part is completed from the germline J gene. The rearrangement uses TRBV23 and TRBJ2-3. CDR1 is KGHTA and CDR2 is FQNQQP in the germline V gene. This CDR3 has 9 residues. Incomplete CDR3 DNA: TGCTCCAGCAGCGAAACGCTGTAT. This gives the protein CSSSETLY. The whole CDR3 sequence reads CSSSETLYF.

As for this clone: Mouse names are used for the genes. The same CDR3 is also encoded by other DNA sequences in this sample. CDR3 in amino acids: CASSLGTANTGQLYF. CDR3 bases read: TGTGCCAGCAGCCTCGGGACAGCCAACACCGGGCAGCTCTAC. The rearrangement uses TRBV26 and TRBJ2-2, with 7 bases aligning to TRBD1. With the read ending 1 residue before the CDR3 end, the germline J gene is used to fill in that end. Germline loops: CDR1 KGHPV, CDR2 FQNQEV (reference sequence). With 6 bases clipped from V and 2 bases from J, the junction kept 6 bases outside the gene matches. This CDR3 region has 15 residues.

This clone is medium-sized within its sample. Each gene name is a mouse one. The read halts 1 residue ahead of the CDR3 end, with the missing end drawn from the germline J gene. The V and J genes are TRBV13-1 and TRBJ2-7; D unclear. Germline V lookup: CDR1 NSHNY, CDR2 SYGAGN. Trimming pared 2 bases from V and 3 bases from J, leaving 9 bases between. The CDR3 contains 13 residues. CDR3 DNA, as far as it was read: TGTGCCAGCAGTGAGGCCGGGCGCTATGAACAGTAC. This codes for CASSEAGRYEQY. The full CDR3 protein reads CASSEAGRYEQYF.

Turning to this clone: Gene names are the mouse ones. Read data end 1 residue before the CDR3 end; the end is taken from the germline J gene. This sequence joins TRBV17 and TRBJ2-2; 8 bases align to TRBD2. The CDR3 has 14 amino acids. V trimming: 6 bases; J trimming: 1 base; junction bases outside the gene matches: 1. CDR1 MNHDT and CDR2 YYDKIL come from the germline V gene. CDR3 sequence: CASRDWENTGQLYF. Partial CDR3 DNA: TGTGCTAGCAGGGACTGGGAAAACACCGGGCAGCTCTAC.

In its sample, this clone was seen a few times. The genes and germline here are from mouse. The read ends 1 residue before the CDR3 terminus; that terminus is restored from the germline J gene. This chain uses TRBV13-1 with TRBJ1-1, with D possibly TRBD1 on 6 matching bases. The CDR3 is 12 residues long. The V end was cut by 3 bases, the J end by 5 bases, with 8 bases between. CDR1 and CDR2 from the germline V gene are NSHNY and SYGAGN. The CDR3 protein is CASSADRTEVFF. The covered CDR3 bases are TGTGCCAGCAGTGCGGACAGAACAGAAGTCTTC.

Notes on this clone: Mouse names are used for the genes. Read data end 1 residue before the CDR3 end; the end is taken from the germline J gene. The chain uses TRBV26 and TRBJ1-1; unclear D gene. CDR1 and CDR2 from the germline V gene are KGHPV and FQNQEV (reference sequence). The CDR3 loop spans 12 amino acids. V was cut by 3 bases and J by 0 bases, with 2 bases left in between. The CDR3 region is CASSLENTEVFF. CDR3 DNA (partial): TGTGCCAGCAGTCTAGAGAACACAGAAGTCTTC.

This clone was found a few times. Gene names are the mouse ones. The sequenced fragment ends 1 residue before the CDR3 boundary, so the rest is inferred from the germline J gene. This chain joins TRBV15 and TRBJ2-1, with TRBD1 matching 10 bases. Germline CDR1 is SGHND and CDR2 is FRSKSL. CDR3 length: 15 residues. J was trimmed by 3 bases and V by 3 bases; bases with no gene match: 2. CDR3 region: CASSLGQGSYAEQFF. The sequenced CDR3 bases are TGTGCCAGCAGTTTGGGACAGGGGAGCTATGCTGAGCAGTTC.

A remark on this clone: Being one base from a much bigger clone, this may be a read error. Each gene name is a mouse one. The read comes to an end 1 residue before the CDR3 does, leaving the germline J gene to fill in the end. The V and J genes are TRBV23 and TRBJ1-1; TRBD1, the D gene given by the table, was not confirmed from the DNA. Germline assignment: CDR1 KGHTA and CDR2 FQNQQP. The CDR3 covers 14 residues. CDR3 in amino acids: CSSSPGTANTEVFF. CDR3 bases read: TGCTCCAGCAGTCCCGGGACAGCAAACACAGAAGTCTTC.

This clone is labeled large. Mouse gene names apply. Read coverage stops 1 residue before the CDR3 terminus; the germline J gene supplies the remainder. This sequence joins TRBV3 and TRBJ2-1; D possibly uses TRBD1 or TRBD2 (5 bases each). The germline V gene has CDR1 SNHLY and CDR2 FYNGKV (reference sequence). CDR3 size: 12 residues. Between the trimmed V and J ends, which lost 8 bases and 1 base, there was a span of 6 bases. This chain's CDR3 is CASGDNYAEQFF. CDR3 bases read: TGTGCCAGCGGGGACAACTATGCTGAGCAGTTC.

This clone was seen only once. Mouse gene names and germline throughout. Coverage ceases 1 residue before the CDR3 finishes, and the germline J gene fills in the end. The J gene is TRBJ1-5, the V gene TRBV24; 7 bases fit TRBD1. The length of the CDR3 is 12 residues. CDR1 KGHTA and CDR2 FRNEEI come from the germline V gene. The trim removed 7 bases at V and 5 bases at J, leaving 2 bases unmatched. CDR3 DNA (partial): TGTGCCAGCACGGGACAGCACCAGGCTCCGCTT. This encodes CASTGQHQAPL. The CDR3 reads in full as CASTGQHQAPLF.

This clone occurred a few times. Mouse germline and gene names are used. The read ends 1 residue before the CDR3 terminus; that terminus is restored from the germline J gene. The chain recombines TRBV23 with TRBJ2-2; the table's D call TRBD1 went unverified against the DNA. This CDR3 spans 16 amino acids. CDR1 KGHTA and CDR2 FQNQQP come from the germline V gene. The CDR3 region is CSSSQSGTANTGQLYF. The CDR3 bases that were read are TGCTCCAGCAGTCAATCTGGGACAGCAAACACCGGGCAGCTCTAC.